These T cell receptor beta chains were read from a single sample in a study of shared clonotypes between healthy human individuals. Only in-frame clones appear in the TCRdb table, and some are missing; sequencing was by immunoSEQ multiplex PCR. The table records under 650,000 clones, almost 97% of them present only once. Sequencing was performed on naive CD4+ T cells sorted from blood. The receptors shown here come from a woman aged 25 to 39 in good health. Both conserved end residues are part of each CDR3. The D gene is left open where the match is weak. Size is omitted from some rows. Given values are once, few, many or a class for expanded clones.

cdr3_nt cdr3_aa j_call v_call d_call clone_size
TGTGCCAGCAGTTTACCAGATGGGTCGGTCGAGCAGTACTTC CASSLPDGSVEQYF TRBJ2-7 TRBV28 - -
TGCGCCAGCAGCTCGGGGGGCGGAACTGAAGCTTTCTTT CASSSGGGTEAFF TRBJ1-1 TRBV5-1 - -
TGTGCCAGCAGCTTGAGGCAGGTTAATGAAAAACTGTTTTTT CASSLRQVNEKLFF TRBJ1-4 TRBV5-6 - -
TGTGCCAGCAGCTTTTACGACAGGGGACGAAACACCGGGGAGCTGTTTTTT CASSFYDRGRNTGELFF TRBJ2-2 TRBV5-4 TRBD1 -
TGTGCCAGCTCATCTCGGGTAGCGGGAGAAGTCGGGGAGCTGTTTTTT CASSSRVAGEVGELFF TRBJ2-2 TRBV18 TRBD2 -
TGTGCCAGCAGCTTAGGGGGGAATTCACCCCTCCACTTT CASSLGGNSPLHF TRBJ1-6 TRBV7-2 - -
TGTGCCATCAGTGGGTCCAACACCGGGGAGCTGTTTTTT CAISGSNTGELFF TRBJ2-2 TRBV10-3 - -
TGTGCCAGCAGTCTGACTAGCGGAACCTCCTACGAGCAGTACTTC CASSLTSGTSYEQYF TRBJ2-7 TRBV27 TRBD2 once
TGCGCCAGCAGCACACAGGACAGGGACGGCGAGCAGTACTTC CASSTQDRDGEQYF TRBJ2-7 TRBV5-1 TRBD1 -
TGCGCCAGCAGCTTGCTTGGGACCAATCCAACACCCCTCCACTTT CASSLLGTNPTPLHF TRBJ1-6 TRBV5-1 - -
TGTGCCAGCAGTGAAAGAGGCCTAGGCTACACCTTC CASSERGLGYTF TRBJ1-2 TRBV6-1 - -
TGTGCCAGTAGTATAGGTGGGACAGTGACATACGAGCAGTACTTC CASSIGGTVTYEQYF TRBJ2-7 TRBV19 TRBD1 -
TGCGCCAGCAGCCAGGGGGGACAGGGCCGAAACACCATATATTTT CASSQGGQGRNTIYF TRBJ1-3 TRBV4-1 TRBD1 -
TGTGCCAGCAGCTTTCGGACAGGGGCGAACACTGAAGCTTTCTTT CASSFRTGANTEAFF TRBJ1-1 TRBV5-6 TRBD1 -
TGCGCCAGCAGCCCCACGGTGGGGAGCTCCTACGAGCAGTACTTC CASSPTVGSSYEQYF TRBJ2-7 TRBV5-1 - -
TGTGCCAGCAGCTTGACAGGAACTAACTATGGCTACACCTTC CASSLTGTNYGYTF TRBJ1-2 TRBV5-5 - -
TGTGCCAGCTTTGCGCAGGGAGGGCCTTCTGGAAACACCATATATTTT CASFAQGGPSGNTIYF TRBJ1-3 TRBV2 - -
TGTGCCAGCAGTTCCCGAGCGGGAACGCTCTACGAGCAGTACTTC CASSSRAGTLYEQYF TRBJ2-7 TRBV6-5 TRBD2 -
TGTGCCAGCAGCTTTGTTTCCCAGACGACTTCGGTCACTGAAGCTTTCTTT CASSFVSQTTSVTEAFF TRBJ1-1 TRBV5-6 - -
TGCGCCAGCAGTCAATCGAGAAGCGGGAGAGAATCCTACGAGCAGTACTTC CASSQSRSGRESYEQYF TRBJ2-7 TRBV23-1 TRBD2 -
TGTGCCAGCTCACCCGGGACCGCCGGGAATGGCTACACCTTC CASSPGTAGNGYTF TRBJ1-2 TRBV18 - -
TGTGCCAGCAAGCAGGAGCGGGATTACACAGATACGCAGTATTTT CASKQERDYTDTQYF TRBJ2-3 TRBV6-8 TRBD2 -
TGCGCCAGCAGCTTGGGGGACCCGCCTCCCGGGGAGCTGTTTTTT CASSLGDPPPGELFF TRBJ2-2 TRBV5-1 - -
TGTGCCAGTAGTTTGACTAGCGGGAGGCAATACAATGAGCAGTTCTTC CASSLTSGRQYNEQFF TRBJ2-1 TRBV19 TRBD2 -
TGTGCCAGCAGCTTAAGATCCCGACGGGAGATCCGCAATGAGCAGTTCTTC CASSLRSRREIRNEQFF TRBJ2-1 TRBV7-9 - -
TGCGCCAGCAGCTTGAGTTCGGTTGAAAAACTGTTTTTT CASSLSSVEKLFF TRBJ1-4 TRBV5-1 - -
TGCGCCAGCAGCTTTACGGCAGGGGCGAACTATGGCTACACCTTC CASSFTAGANYGYTF TRBJ1-2 TRBV5-1 - -
TGTGCCACCAGCAGAGATCGTGATAGCGGGACATGGAATTGGTTCTTC CATSRDRDSGTWNWFF TRBJ2-1 TRBV15 TRBD2 -
TGTGCCAGCAGCTTGTCATGGGCCCGGGAGACCCAGTACTTC CASSLSWARETQYF TRBJ2-5 TRBV5-8 - -